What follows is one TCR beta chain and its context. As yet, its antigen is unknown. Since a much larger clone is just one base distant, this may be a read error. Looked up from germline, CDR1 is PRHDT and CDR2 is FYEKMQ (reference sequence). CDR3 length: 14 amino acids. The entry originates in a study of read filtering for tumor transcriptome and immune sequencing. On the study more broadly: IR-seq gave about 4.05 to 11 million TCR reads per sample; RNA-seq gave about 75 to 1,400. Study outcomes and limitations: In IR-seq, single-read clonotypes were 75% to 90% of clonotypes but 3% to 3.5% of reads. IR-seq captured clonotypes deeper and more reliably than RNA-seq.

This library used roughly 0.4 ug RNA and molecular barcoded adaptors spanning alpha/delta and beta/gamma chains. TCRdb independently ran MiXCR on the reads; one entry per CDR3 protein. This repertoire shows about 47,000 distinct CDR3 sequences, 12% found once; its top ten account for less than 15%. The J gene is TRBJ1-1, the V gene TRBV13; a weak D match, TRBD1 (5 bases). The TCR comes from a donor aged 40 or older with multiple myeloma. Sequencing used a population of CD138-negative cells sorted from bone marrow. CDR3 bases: TGTGCCTGCAGCCCCAGGGTCAGGGTTAATGAAGCTTTCTTT. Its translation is CACSPRVRVNEAFF.